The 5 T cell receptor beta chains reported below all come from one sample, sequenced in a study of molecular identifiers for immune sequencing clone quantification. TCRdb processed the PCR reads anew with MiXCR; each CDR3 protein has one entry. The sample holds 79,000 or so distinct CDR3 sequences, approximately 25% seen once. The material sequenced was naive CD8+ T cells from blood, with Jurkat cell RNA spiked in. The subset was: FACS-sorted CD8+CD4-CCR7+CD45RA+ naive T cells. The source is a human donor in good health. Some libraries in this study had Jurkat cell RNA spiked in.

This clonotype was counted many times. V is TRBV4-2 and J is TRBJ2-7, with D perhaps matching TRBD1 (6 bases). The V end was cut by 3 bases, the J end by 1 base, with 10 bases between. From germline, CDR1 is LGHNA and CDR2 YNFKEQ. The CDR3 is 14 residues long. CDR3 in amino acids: CASSHLGASYEQYF. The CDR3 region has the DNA TGTGCCAGCAGCCATTTGGGGGCGTCCTACGAGCAGTACTTC.

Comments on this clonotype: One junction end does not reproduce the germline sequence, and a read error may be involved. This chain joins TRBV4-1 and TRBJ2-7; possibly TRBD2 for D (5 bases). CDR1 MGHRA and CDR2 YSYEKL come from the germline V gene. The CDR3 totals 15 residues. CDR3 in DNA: TGCGCCAGCAGCCCGGGCGTGGGCGGGTCCTACGAGCGGTACTTC. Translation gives CASSPGVGGSYERYF.

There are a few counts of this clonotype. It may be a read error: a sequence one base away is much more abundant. CDR3 coding DNA: TGCAGCACACAGGGGGCGGGCACCGGGGAGCTGCTTTTT. Encoded protein: CSTQGAGTGELLF. V is TRBV29-1 and J is TRBJ2-2; 9 bases fit TRBD1. This CDR3 has 13 amino acids. Germline CDR1 SQVTM, CDR2 ANQGSEA.

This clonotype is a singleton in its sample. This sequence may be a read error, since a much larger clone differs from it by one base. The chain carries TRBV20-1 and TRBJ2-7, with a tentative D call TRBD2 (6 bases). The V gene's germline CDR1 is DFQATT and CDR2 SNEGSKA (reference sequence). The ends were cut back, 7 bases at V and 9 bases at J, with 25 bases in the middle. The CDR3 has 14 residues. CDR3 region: CSVKRRVSLDGQYF. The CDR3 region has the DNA TGCAGTGTAAAAAGGAGGGTGTCCTTGGACGGGCAGTACTTC.

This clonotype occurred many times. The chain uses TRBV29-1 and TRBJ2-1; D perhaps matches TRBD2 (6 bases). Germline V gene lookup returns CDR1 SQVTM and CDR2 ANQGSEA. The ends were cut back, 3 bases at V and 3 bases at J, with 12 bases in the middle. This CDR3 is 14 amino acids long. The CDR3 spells CSVDSSGRYNEQFF. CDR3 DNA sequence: TGCAGCGTTGATTCAAGCGGGCGCTACAATGAGCAGTTCTTC.